This TCR beta chain was sequenced in a study of OX40 agonist ivuxolimab in advanced cancers. Study-level information: Patients got intravenous ivuxolimab at 0.01 to 10 mg/kg every 2 weeks.

This clone appeared once. Its antigen remains unknown. TCRdb's copy holds only in-frame clones and misses some; the assay was immunoSEQ multiplex PCR. The table lists approximately 90,000 clones, over 75% of them singletons. Findings of the study overall: More expanded clones were seen, on average, in CD8+ T cells than in CD4+. Clonal expansion by week 6 occurred in CD4+ and CD8+ blood T cells (at 0.1 to 3.0 mg/kg). Near-lowest levels of clonal expansion characterized partial responders at 0.1-3.0 mg/kg.

Sample: CD4+ or CD8+ T cells sorted from blood, taken in a trial of the OX40 agonist ivuxolimab. The origin of this receptor is an adult with an advanced solid tumor such as melanoma, head and neck, liver or kidney cancer.

The chain's CDR3 is CASGPGDAPTDTQYF. For the CDR3, the DNA is TGTGCTAGTGGCCCAGGGGATGCCCCCACAGATACGCAGTATTTT. This chain joins TRBV12-5 and TRBJ2-3; perhaps TRBD1 as D (6 bases). V lost 6 bases and J 2 bases, leaving 15 bases between the germline ends. The CDR3 extends over 15 amino acids. Germline assignment: CDR1 LGHNT and CDR2 FRNRAP. Together with reference TRBV12-5 and TRBJ2-3, the CDR3 gives the full variable domain: DARVTQTPRHKVTEMGQEVTMRCQPILGHNTVFWYRQTMMQGLELLAYFRNRAPLDDSGMPKDRFSAEMPDATLATLKIQPSEPRDSAVYFCASGPGDAPTDTQYFGPGTRLTVL.